The 4 T cell receptor beta chains below come from one sample, sequenced in a study of shared clonotypes between healthy human individuals. As defined, naive CD8 cells were CD45RO-negative and positively selected for CCR7, with terminally differentiated effector memory CD45RA+ cells excluded. Profiled with immunoSEQ multiplex PCR; TCRdb holds only in-frame clones, not every one. The sample lists around 1.9 million clones, more than 85% occurring once. Material: naive CD8+ T cells from PBMCs. Receptors originate from a man younger than 35 in good health. Some clones in this sample may be carry-over from other donors' samples.

DNA for the CDR3: TGTGCCAGCCGAGGGCCAGCACCCTATGGCTACACCTTC. It yields the protein CASRGPAPYGYTF. The V and J genes are TRBV25-1 and TRBJ1-2; D is uncertain. Trimming removed 8 bases at V and 4 bases at J, with 14 bases between. This CDR3 spans 13 amino acids. Germline V gives CDR1 MGHDK, CDR2 SYGVNS.

J is TRBJ1-2 and V is TRBV28; no clear D gene. The V end lost 5 bases, the J end lost 8 bases, and 27 bases lay between the germline ends. The CDR3 contains 17 residues. The germline gives CDR1 MDHEN, CDR2 SYDVKM. The CDR3: CASSQLPGLSSREGYTF. In DNA form, the CDR3 reads TGTGCCAGCAGTCAACTACCCGGTTTAAGTTCCCGGGAGGGCTACACCTTC.

V usage is TRBV2 and J usage is TRBJ2-3; 11 bases are shared with TRBD2. In germline, CDR1 is SNHLY, CDR2 FYNNEI. J was trimmed by 1 base and V by 8 bases; bases with no gene match: 8. CDR3 length: 16 amino acids. CDR3: CASVPQLAGGTDTQYF. CDR3 DNA sequence: TGTGCCAGCGTCCCCCAACTAGCGGGGGGCACAGATACGCAGTATTTT.

The chain recombines TRBV23-1 with TRBJ1-5, with a weak D call TRBD1 (5 bases). Being an ORF, TRBV23-1 has a function that is uncertain. This CDR3 contains 15 residues. V lost 6 bases and J 2 bases, leaving 14 bases between the germline ends. CDR3 in amino acids: CASSGGEEGNQPQHF. In DNA form, the CDR3 reads TGCGCCAGCAGCGGGGGGGAAGAAGGCAATCAGCCCCAGCATTTT.